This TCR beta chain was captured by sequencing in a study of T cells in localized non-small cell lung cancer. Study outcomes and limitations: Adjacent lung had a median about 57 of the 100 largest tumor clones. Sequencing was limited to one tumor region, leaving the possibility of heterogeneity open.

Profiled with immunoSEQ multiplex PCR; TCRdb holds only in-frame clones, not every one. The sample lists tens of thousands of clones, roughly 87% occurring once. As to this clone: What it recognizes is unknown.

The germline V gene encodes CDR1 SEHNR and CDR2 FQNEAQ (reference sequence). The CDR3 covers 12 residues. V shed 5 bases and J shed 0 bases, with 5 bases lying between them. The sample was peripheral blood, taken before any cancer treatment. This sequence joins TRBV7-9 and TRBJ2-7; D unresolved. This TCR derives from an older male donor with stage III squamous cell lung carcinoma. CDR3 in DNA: TGTGCCAGCAGCCCTTACTCCTACGAGCAGTACTTC. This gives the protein CASSPYSYEQYF. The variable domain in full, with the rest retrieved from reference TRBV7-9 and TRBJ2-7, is DTGVSQNPRHKITKRGQNVTFRCDPISEHNRLYWYRQTLGQGPEFLTYFQNEAQLEKSRLLSDRFSAERPKGSFSTLEIQRTEQGDSAMYLCASSPYSYEQYFGPGTRLTVT.